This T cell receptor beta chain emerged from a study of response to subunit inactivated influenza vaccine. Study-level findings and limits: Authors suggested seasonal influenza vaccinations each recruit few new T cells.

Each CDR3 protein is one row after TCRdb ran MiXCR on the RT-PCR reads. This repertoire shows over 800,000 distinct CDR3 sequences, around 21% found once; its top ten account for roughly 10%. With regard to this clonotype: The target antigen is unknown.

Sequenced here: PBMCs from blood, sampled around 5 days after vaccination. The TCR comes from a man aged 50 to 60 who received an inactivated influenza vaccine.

The DNA for the CDR3 is TGTGCCACTACCCACAGGGGTATAAATGAGCAGTTCTTC. Translated, it gives CATTHRGINEQFF. The chain has TRBV15 and TRBJ2-1; TRBD1 matches 7 bases. This CDR3 has 13 residues. CDR1 is LNHNV and CDR2 is YYDKDF in the germline V gene (reference sequence). V was pared by 9 bases and J by 7 bases, with 9 bases of the junction left unmatched.